The 30 T cell receptor beta chains reported below all come from one sample, sequenced in a study of type 1 and type 2 diabetes patients. Genomic DNA was the PCR template. Multiplex PCR with 30 forward and 13 reverse primers amplified the TCR beta CDR3. TCRdb passed the multiplex PCR reads through MiXCR, listing each CDR3 protein once. There are about 250,000 distinct CDR3 sequences in the sample; 40% to 50% occur only once, and around 13% lies in the top ten. Input material: peripheral blood mononuclear cells (PBMCs). The receptor source for this set is a man younger than 30 with type 2 diabetes.

The sample holds a few counts of this clonotype. The gene calls are TRBV7-8 and TRBJ1-1, with D unclear. The CDR3 runs 14 residues. V was clipped by 5 bases and J by 4 bases, with 14 bases between them. Germline lookup yields CDR1 SGHVS and CDR2 FQNEAQ. The CDR3 loop is CASSPSTWGTEAFF. The CDR3 DNA reads as TGTGCCAGCAGCCCCTCTACTTGGGGCACTGAAGCTTTCTTT.

The V and J genes are TRBV5-1 and TRBJ1-1; D perhaps matches TRBD1 (6 bases). CDR3 length: 16 amino acids. The germline CDR1 and CDR2 sequences are SGHRS and YFSETQ. The V end lost 0 bases, the J end lost 1 base, and 13 bases lay between the germline ends. The chain's CDR3 is CASSLGIGGQNTEAFF. The CDR3 DNA follows: TGCGCCAGCAGCTTGGGGATAGGGGGACAGAACACTGAAGCTTTCTTT.

The J gene is TRBJ1-1, the V gene TRBV4-2; D is ambiguous. Germline values: CDR1 LGHNA, CDR2 YNFKEQ. The CDR3 consists of 15 residues. The V gene lost 5 bases and the J gene lost 1 base, with 14 bases spanning the gap. The CDR3 is CASSNSKAGNTEAFF. CDR3 sequence (DNA): TGTGCCAGCAGCAACAGCAAGGCCGGGAACACTGAAGCTTTCTTT.

The chain joins TRBV30 to TRBJ1-2; 9 positions match TRBD1. Germline CDR1 GTSNPN, CDR2 SVGIG (reference sequence). V trimming: 1 base; J trimming: 2 bases; junction bases outside the gene matches: 11. CDR3 length: 17 amino acids. The CDR3 region has the DNA TGTGCCTGGAGTGAACAGGGGGCATTGTATTCCAACTATGGCTACACCTTC. Protein sequence: CAWSEQGALYSNYGYTF.

As to this clonotype: A junction end diverges from the germline sequence, so it may reflect a read error. The chain recombines TRBV20-1 with TRBJ1-4; weak D call: TRBD1 (6 bases). There are 14 residues in the CDR3. Germline assignment: CDR1 DFQATT and CDR2 SNEGSKA (reference sequence). The CDR3 loop reads CSASKGGTNEKLFF. The CDR3 DNA follows: TGCAGTGCTAGTAAAGGGGGAACTAATGAAAAGCTGTTTTTT.

This clonotype was seen only once. The rearrangement uses TRBV29-1 and TRBJ2-1, with D maybe TRBD2 (6 bases). The CDR3 sequence is 14 residues long. Germline loops: CDR1 SQVTM, CDR2 ANQGSEA. The CDR3 nucleotides are TGCAGTGCTAGGCTTCTCCGGGGGACCAATGAGCAGTTCTTC. It codes for CSARLLRGTNEQFF.

This clonotype was seen only a few times. The V call is TRBV4-3, the J call TRBJ1-1, with 11 bases that match TRBD1. The CDR3 spans 15 residues. V lost 3 bases to trimming and J lost 0 bases; unmatched junction nucleotides: 0. Germline lookup yields CDR1 LGHNA and CDR2 YSLEER. DNA for the CDR3: TGCGCCAGCAGCCAGGACAGGGGGCTGAACACTGAAGCTTTCTTT. The encoded protein is CASSQDRGLNTEAFF.

The chain joins TRBV7-3 to TRBJ2-7; D perhaps matches TRBD2 (5 bases). Looked up from germline, CDR1 is SGHTA and CDR2 is FQGTGA. The CDR3 runs 15 residues. Trimming took 3 bases from V and 0 from J, leaving 12 bases between them. CDR3 coding DNA: TGTGCCAGCAGCTTGAGGGAACTGGACTCCTACGAGCAGTACTTC. Protein product: CASSLRELDSYEQYF. Combining the CDR3 with reference TRBV7-3 and TRBJ2-7 gives the whole variable domain GAGVSQTPSNKVTEKGKYVELRCDPISGHTALYWYRQSLGQGPEFLIYFQGTGAADDSGLPNDRFFAVRPEGSVSTLKIQRTERGDSAVYLCASSLRELDSYEQYFGPGTRLTVT.

This chain uses TRBV10-3 with TRBJ2-3; 10 bases agree with TRBD2. J gave up 3 bases and V 6 bases, and 6 bases lay outside the gene matches. The CDR3 has 15 residues. Germline CDR1 reads ENHRY; CDR2 reads SYGVKD. The CDR3 sequence is CAIRDSGGNTDTQYF. CDR3 coding DNA: TGTGCCATCAGGGATAGCGGGGGGAATACAGATACGCAGTATTTT.

V and J are TRBV7-2 and TRBJ2-4; no firm D call. V lost 5 bases and J 7 bases, leaving 6 bases between the germline ends. CDR3 length: 11 residues. CDR1 and CDR2 from the germline V gene are SGHTA and FQGNSA. The DNA of the CDR3 is TGTGCCAGCAGCGACCGCAACATTCAGTACTTC. Residues: CASSDRNIQYF. Using reference TRBV7-2 and TRBJ2-4 for the parts outside the CDR3, the full variable domain is GAGVSQSPSNKVTEKGKDVELRCDPISGHTALYWYRQSLGQGLEFLIYFQGNSAPDKSGLPSDRFSAERTGGSVSTLTIQRTQQEDSAVYLCASSDRNIQYFGAGTRLSVL.

J is TRBJ2-3 and V is TRBV20-1; perhaps TRBD1 as D (6 bases). The CDR3 totals 14 residues. Germline V gene sequence: CDR1 DFQATT, CDR2 SNEGSKA (reference sequence). V was shortened by 3 bases and J by 4 bases, with 14 bases between the two germline ends. The CDR3 sequence: CSASSRGWPDTQYF. The CDR3 region has the DNA TGCAGTGCTAGTAGCAGGGGATGGCCAGATACGCAGTATTTT.

CDR3 protein: CASGPRTSFYGYTF. In DNA form, the CDR3 reads TGTGCCAGCGGCCCTAGGACGAGTTTCTATGGCTACACCTTC. The chain has TRBV28 and TRBJ1-2; D gene uncertain. In germline, CDR1 is MDHEN, CDR2 SYDVKM. V lost 8 bases and J lost 4, with 17 bases in between. This CDR3 spans 14 amino acids.

The chain employs TRBV11-2 and TRBJ2-1; D not resolved. Trimming cost V 1 base and J 3 bases, with 13 bases left between them. CDR1 is SGHAT, CDR2 FQNNGV, per germline. This CDR3 region has 16 residues. DNA of the CDR3: TGTGCCAGCAGCTTAGGAGGAGCCTTCTTCTACAATGAGCAGTTCTTC. Its protein product is CASSLGGAFFYNEQFF.

The chain combines TRBV27 with TRBJ1-1, with 7 bases that match TRBD1. V gave up 10 bases and J gave up 4 bases; unmatched junction bases: 9. From germline, CDR1 is MNHEY and CDR2 SMNVEV (reference sequence). CDR3 length: 13 residues. CDR3 in DNA: TGTGCCACCCAAAAGGGGGCCGGCACTGAAGCTTTCTTT. This gives the protein CATQKGAGTEAFF.

The chain recombines TRBV10-3 with TRBJ2-1; 11 bases map to TRBD2. The germline gives CDR1 ENHRY, CDR2 SYGVKD. The CDR3 has 15 amino acids. V lost 6 bases and J lost 4; bases outside the gene matches: 5. The CDR3 here is CAISVSGGGYNEQFF. CDR3 in DNA: TGTGCCATCAGCGTTAGCGGGGGGGGTTACAATGAGCAGTTCTTC.

The chain carries TRBV6-5 and TRBJ2-1; TRBD2 might be the D (6 bases). Germline CDR1 reads MNHEY; CDR2 reads SVGAGI. The CDR3 has 12 residues. Trimming stripped 2 bases from V and 9 bases from J, with 8 bases between. This CDR3 is CASSYPEGEQFF. DNA of the CDR3: TGTGCCAGCAGTTACCCGGAGGGTGAGCAGTTCTTC.

The chain combines TRBV27 with TRBJ2-7, with 8 bases matching TRBD1. The CDR3 has 17 amino acids. The V segment lost 5 bases and the J segment 4 bases; nucleotides outside the gene matches: 16. Germline-derived CDR1 and CDR2 are MNHEY and SMNVEV (reference sequence). In DNA form, the CDR3 reads TGTGCCAGCAGTCCACAAGGTGAAGGGACAGGATTATACGAGCAGTACTTC. Its translation: CASSPQGEGTGLYEQYF.

This clonotype was counted only a few times. V gene TRBV5-6 combines with J gene TRBJ2-7; maybe TRBD2 (6 bases). Trimming removed 4 bases from V and 3 bases from J, with 14 bases in between. Germline CDR1 SGHDT, CDR2 YYEEEE. The CDR3 totals 14 residues. CDR3 loop: CASSPGGADYEQYF. The CDR3 DNA is TGTGCCAGCAGCCCCGGCGGGGCTGACTACGAGCAGTACTTC.

V is TRBV11-2 and J is TRBJ2-7; no clear D. Germline V gene lookup returns CDR1 SGHAT and CDR2 FQNNGV. The CDR3 spans 13 residues. Trimming pared 2 bases from V and 2 bases from J, leaving 7 bases between. The CDR3 bases are TGTGCCAGCAGCTTAACAGCCACCTACGAGCAGTACTTC. Its protein product is CASSLTATYEQYF.

This clonotype was observed a handful of times. J is TRBJ1-6 and V is TRBV29-1; D unresolved. Germline V gives CDR1 SQVTM, CDR2 ANQGSEA. The CDR3 sequence is 13 residues long. Trimming took off 4 bases at V and 9 bases at J, with 13 bases between the two ends. CDR3 loop: CSVAAGEGSPLHF. In nucleotides, the CDR3 is TGCAGCGTTGCGGCAGGCGAGGGTTCACCCCTCCACTTT. Supplemented by reference TRBV29-1 and TRBJ1-6, the full variable domain reads SAVISQKPSRDICQRGTSLTIQCQVDSQVTMMFWYRQQPGQSLTLIATANQGSEATYESGFVIDKFPISRPNLTFSTLTVSNMSPEDSSIYLCSVAAGEGSPLHFGNGTRLTVT.

The gene calls are TRBV19 and TRBJ2-2; D may correspond to TRBD1 or TRBD2 (5 bases each). Germline V lookup: CDR1 LNHDA, CDR2 SQIVND (reference sequence). The V gene lost 6 bases and the J gene lost 2 bases, with 13 bases spanning the gap. CDR3 length equals 15 residues. CDR3 residues: CASRRGRLNTGELFF. CDR3 in DNA: TGTGCCAGTAGGAGGGGTCGCCTCAACACCGGGGAGCTGTTTTTT.

This clonotype was recorded a few times. The chain uses TRBV19 and TRBJ1-4, with D uncertain. Germline assignment: CDR1 LNHDA and CDR2 SQIVND (reference sequence). This CDR3 has 13 residues. Trimming shortened V by 7 bases and J by 0 bases, and 6 bases separated the two germline ends. The CDR3 protein is CASTIATNEKLFF. CDR3 coding DNA: TGTGCCAGTACCATTGCAACTAATGAAAAACTGTTTTTT.

The chain has TRBV20-1 and TRBJ1-6; the match to TRBD1 covers 8 bases. The V gene end was trimmed by 3 bases and the J gene end by 4 bases; junction bases not matched to a gene: 8. The CDR3 sequence is 16 residues long. Germline V gene lookup returns CDR1 DFQATT and CDR2 SNEGSKA (reference sequence). This chain's CDR3 is CSASLDRAIYNSPLHF. The CDR3 region has the DNA TGCAGTGCTAGTTTGGACAGGGCTATTTATAATTCACCCCTCCACTTT.

In the case of this clonotype: Sequence at one end of the junction differs from germline and may be a read error. CDR3 DNA sequence: TGTGCCAGCAGCCTAGCGGTCTCCTACGAGCAGTACTTC. As protein: CASSLAVSYEQYF. The chain combines TRBV7-8 with TRBJ2-7; 7 nucleotides align to TRBD2. This CDR3 region has 13 residues. Looked up from germline, CDR1 is SGHVS and CDR2 is FQNEAQ. Drawing the rest from reference TRBV7-8 and TRBJ2-7, the complete variable domain is GAGVSQSPRYKVAKRGQDVALRCDPISGHVSLFWYQQALGQGPEFLTYFQNEAQLDKSGLPSDRFFAERPEGSVSTLKIQRTQQEDSAVYLCASSLAVSYEQYFGPGTRLTVT.

The gene calls are TRBV19 and TRBJ1-2; TRBD1 agrees at 8 bases. Germline-derived CDR1 and CDR2 are LNHDA and SQIVND (reference sequence). The V gene end was trimmed by 10 bases and the J gene end by 8 bases; junction bases not matched to a gene: 9. The CDR3 consists of 12 residues. The chain's CDR3 is CAIGRGLEGYTF. In DNA form, the CDR3 reads TGTGCCATTGGCAGGGGGCTAGAGGGCTACACCTTC.

This clonotype was seen more than once but under ten times. The chain links TRBV2 to TRBJ1-5; 7 bases map to TRBD1. The V and J ends lost 4 bases and 4 bases, in that order; junction bases with no gene match: 4. This CDR3 is built from 14 residues. Germline CDR1 reads SNHLY; CDR2 reads FYNNEI. CDR3 sequence (DNA): TGTGCCAGCAGTGTCAGGACAGGTAATCAGCCCCAGCATTTT. Protein product: CASSVRTGNQPQHF.

This clonotype was observed a few times. The chain recombines TRBV27 with TRBJ2-1; D possibly uses TRBD1 or TRBD2 (5 bases each). V was trimmed by 5 bases and J by 0 bases, leaving 14 bases between them. In germline, CDR1 is MNHEY, CDR2 SMNVEV (reference sequence). This CDR3 has 16 residues. CDR3 sequence reads: CASSDGAGSSYNEQFF. CDR3 bases: TGTGCCAGCAGTGATGGGGCGGGCAGCTCCTACAATGAGCAGTTCTTC.

The chain has TRBV7-2 and TRBJ2-5, with TRBD2 as a possible D gene (7 bases). The CDR3 is made up of 15 amino acids. Germline V CDR1 and CDR2: SGHTA, FQGNSA. The germline V and J ends were trimmed by 4 bases and 6 bases, with 18 bases remaining between them. The CDR3, as DNA: TGTGCCAGCAGCTCGAGGTCGGGGGGCGGGAAGACCCAGTACTTC. It encodes CASSSRSGGGKTQYF.

J is TRBJ1-2 and V is TRBV6-1; a possible D gene is TRBD1 (5 bases). The germline V and J ends were trimmed by 1 base and 4 bases, with 13 bases remaining between them. The CDR3 runs 15 residues. Germline CDR1 MNHNS, CDR2 SASEGT. As DNA, the CDR3 is TGTGCCAGCAGTGAAGGGGCGGGGACCGGCTATGGCTACACCTTC. Translated, it gives CASSEGAGTGYGYTF.

This chain links TRBV28 with TRBJ1-1, with D possibly being TRBD1 (5 bases). The CDR3 has 13 residues. Trimming removed 3 bases at V and 6 bases at J, with 11 bases between. CDR1 and CDR2 from the germline V gene are MDHEN and SYDVKM. CDR3 in DNA: TGTGCCAGCAGTTTGTTCGGGGCCCCTGAAGCTTTCTTT. It specifies CASSLFGAPEAFF. Complete variable domain (other parts from reference TRBV28 and TRBJ1-1): DVKVTQSSRYLVKRTGEKVFLECVQDMDHENMFWYRQDPGLGLRLIYFSYDVKMKEKGDIPEGYSVSREKKERFSLILESASTNQTSMYLCASSLFGAPEAFFGQGTRLTVV.